The T cell receptor beta chain described here comes from a study of T cell clonotyping in hematopoietic cell transplantation. Study summary: Cytoreduction preceded collection of pretransplant recipient samples. Findings of the study overall: Without cell sorting, CD4 versus CD8 contributions remain unresolved. Pathologically expanded recipient clonotypes increased progressively from day 30 to day 180 as diversity fell.

Produced via immunoSEQ multiplex PCR; TCRdb's table is partial and in-frame only. The sample gives approximately 80,000 clones, about 96% of which show up once; roughly 1.5% is in the top ten. For this clone: Its antigen is still unknown. Sequence at one end of the junction differs from germline and may be a read error. The same CDR3 also results from other DNA sequences found in this sample.

As to time point: recipient sample about 28 days before transplant, after cytoreduction. Blood collection times were about day -28 and days 30, 100, 180 posttransplant. CDR1 and CDR2 (germline): ENHRY, SYGVKD. The CDR3 has 13 amino acids. This clonotype was obtained from a woman between 45 and 65 years old with acute myeloid leukemia. Some clones in this sample may be carry-over from other donors' samples. Sequencing was performed on peripheral blood mononuclear cells, taken before stem cell transplant. The chain carries TRBV10-3 and TRBJ1-5; TRBD1 matches 8 bases. CDR3 DNA: TGTGCCACAAGGACAGGGAGGGATCAGCCCCAGCACTTT. Protein sequence: CATRTGRDQPQHF.